This paragraph reports one TCR beta chain. Its antigen is as yet unknown. The entry originates in a study of cytomegalovirus exposure and HLA in healthy donors. The study, taken as a whole, reports: The authors assumed roughly uniform sequencing depth across donors for presence/absence analyses.

Germline CDR1 LNHNV, CDR2 YYDKDF (reference sequence). There are 14 residues in the CDR3. The V end was cut by 8 bases, the J end by 4 bases, with 17 bases between. PCR involved 60 Vbeta and 13 Jbeta primers. The repertoire was sequenced with immunoSEQ multiplex PCR; TCRdb's copy has only in-frame clones and lacks some. The data hold some 120,000 clones, with around 72% observed a single time. The chain has TRBV15 and TRBJ1-1, with D hard to call. The source is a woman between 50 and 59 years old in good health and CMV-seropositive. Sequencing was performed on PBMCs. The CDR3 protein is CATSLMTGSTEAFF. CDR3 sequence (DNA): TGTGCCACCTCCCTCATGACGGGTAGCACTGAAGCTTTCTTT. The full variable domain, its missing parts supplied by reference TRBV15 and TRBJ1-1, is DAMVIQNPRYQVTQFGKPVTLSCSQTLNHNVMYWYQQKSSQAPKLLFHYYDKDFNNEADTPDNFQSRRPNTSFCFLDIRSPGLGDTAMYLCATSLMTGSTEAFFGQGTRLTVV.